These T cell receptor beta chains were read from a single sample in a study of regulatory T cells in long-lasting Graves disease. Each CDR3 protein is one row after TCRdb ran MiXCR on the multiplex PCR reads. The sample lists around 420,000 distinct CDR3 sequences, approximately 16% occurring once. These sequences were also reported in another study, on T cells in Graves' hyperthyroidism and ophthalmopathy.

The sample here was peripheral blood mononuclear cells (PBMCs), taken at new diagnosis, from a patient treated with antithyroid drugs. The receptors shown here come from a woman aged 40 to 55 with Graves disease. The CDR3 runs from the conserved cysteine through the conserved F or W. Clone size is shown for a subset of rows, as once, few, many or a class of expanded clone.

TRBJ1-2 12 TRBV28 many CASSLSRYGYTF
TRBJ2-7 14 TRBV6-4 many CASSTGTGSGEQYF
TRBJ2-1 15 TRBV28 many CASSPPLGAYNEQFF
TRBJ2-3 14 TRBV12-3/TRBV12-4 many CASSYSDLTDTQYF
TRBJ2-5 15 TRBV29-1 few CSVVWLAVLGETQYF
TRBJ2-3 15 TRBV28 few CASSSPGLGTDTQYF
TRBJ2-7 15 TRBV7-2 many CASSLGGVSSYEQYF
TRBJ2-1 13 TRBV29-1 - CSVELAAPNEQFF
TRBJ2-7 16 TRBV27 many CASSTGTGGFSYEQYF
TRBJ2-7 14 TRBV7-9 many CASSSDMTNYEQYF
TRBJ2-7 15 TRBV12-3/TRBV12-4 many CASSPGLAGFDEQYF
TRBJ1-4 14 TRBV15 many CATAGVPTNEKLFF
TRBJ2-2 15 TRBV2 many CASSLDRVDTGELFF
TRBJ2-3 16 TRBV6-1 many CASTQDSPSSTDTQYF
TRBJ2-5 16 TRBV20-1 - CSARDLEGTSQETQYF
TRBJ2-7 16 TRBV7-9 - CASSGLAGGRIYEQYF
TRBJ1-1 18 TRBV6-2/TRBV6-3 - CASSYIPPGQGTNTGAFF
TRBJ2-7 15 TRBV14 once CASSQGRGWGDEQYF
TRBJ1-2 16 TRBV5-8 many CASSPRDTAFNYGYTF
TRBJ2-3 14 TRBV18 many CASSTRTGDDTQYF
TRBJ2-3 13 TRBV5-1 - CASRYRGTDTQYF
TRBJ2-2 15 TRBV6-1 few CASSIWGANTGELFF
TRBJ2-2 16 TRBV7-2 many CASSSIAGVNTGELFF
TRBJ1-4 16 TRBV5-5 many CASSLGQTGVVEKLFF
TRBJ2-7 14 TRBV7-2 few CASSISSGRGEQYF
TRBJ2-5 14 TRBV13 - CASSFRRGQETQYF
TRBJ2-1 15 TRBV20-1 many CSAFPGLATYNEQFF